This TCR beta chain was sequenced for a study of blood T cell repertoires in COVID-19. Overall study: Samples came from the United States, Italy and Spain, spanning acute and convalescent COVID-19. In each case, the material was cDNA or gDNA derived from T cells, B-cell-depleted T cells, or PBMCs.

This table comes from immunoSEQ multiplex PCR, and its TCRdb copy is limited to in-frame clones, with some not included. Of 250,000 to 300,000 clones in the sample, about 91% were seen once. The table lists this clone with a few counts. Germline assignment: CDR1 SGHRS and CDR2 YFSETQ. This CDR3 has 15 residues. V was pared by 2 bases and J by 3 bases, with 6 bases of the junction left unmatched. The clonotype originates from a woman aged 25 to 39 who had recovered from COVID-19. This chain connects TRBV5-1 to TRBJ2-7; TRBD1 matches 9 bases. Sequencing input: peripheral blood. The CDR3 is CASSLQRQGGYEQYF. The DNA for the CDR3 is TGCGCCAGCAGCTTACAAAGACAGGGGGGCTACGAGCAGTACTTC.